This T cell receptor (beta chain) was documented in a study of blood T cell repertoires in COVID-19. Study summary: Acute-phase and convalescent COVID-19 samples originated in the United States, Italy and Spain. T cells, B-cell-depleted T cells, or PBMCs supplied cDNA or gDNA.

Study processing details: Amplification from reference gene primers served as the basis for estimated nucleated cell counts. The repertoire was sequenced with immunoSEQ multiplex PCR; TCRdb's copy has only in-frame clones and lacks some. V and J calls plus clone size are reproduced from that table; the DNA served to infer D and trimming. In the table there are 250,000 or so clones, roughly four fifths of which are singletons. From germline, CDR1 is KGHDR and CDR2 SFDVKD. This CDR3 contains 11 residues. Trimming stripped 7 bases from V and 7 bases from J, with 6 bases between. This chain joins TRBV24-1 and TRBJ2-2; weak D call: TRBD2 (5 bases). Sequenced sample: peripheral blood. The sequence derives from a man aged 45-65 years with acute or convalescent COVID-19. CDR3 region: CATSRGGELFF. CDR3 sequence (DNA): TGTGCCACCAGCCGGGGCGGGGAGCTGTTTTTT.